This TCR beta chain was captured in a study of T cell repertoires in cytomegalovirus infection (dated by TCRdb to the late 2010s). Background for the entire study: Because public TCR beta signatures pointed to carriage of CMV infection together with the matching HLA type, the HLA type of each donor mattered for the analysis. Paper-wide results and their limitations: The ex vivo response was dominated by HLA-C-restricted CMV-specific TCR beta clonotypes, and the single most frequent clonotype in two of eight donors was supplied by these HLA-C-restricted clonotypes. In both this cohort and an independent roughly 400-donor cohort, the cumulative frequency of public TCR beta family members distinguished carriers of CMV infection plus the relevant HLA type.

This clonotype showed up just a few times. The antigen it binds to is not known. Base qualities were left out, and no much larger clone turns up one base away. The instrument given in TCRdb is Illumina HiSeq 1500. The public reads were quality trimmed at Q25 with fastp and then assembled into clones with MiXCR by TCRdb, keeping productive beta chains. Rows are combined by CDR3 protein, so each entry shows the most common genes and DNA. This sample lists 400,000 or so distinct CDR3 sequences; approximately 30% were detected once. Around 13% of the sample rests with the top ten. The CDR3 sequence holds 15 residues, the cysteine and phenylalanine included. The DNA shown is the 45-base CDR3, in frame from base 1. CDR1 SGHRS and CDR2 YFSETQ were looked up in the germline V gene. At the junction V is shortened by 5 bases and J by 0 bases; bases outside the gene matches: 4.

Sequencing used PBMCs. The V gene is TRBV5-1 and the J gene is TRBJ2-3, with 9 junctional bases fitting TRBD1. This receptor was obtained from a human donor in good health (CMV status not recorded). Some clones in this sample may be carry-over from other donors' samples. The DNA sequence is TGCGCCAGCAGACAGGGGGCGGCCAGCACAGATACGCAGTATTTT. The resulting protein is CASRQGAASTDTQYF. Beyond the CDR3, the reference TRBV5-1 and TRBJ2-3 genes provide the residues; the full variable domain reads: KAGVTQTPRYLIKTRGQQVTLSCSPISGHRSVSWYQQTPGQGLQFLFEYFSETQRNKGNFPGRFSGRQFSNSRSEMNVSTLELGDSALYLCASRQGAASTDTQYFGPGTRLTVL.